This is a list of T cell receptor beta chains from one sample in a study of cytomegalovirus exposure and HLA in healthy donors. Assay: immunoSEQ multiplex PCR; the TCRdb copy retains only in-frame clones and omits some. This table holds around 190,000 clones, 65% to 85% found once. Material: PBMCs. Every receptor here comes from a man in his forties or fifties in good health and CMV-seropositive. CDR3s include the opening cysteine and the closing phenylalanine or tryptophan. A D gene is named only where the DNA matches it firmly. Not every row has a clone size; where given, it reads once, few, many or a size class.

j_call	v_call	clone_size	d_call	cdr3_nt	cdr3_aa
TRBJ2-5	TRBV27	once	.	TGTGCCAGCAGTCGCCCAGGAGAGACCCAGTACTTC	CASSRPGETQYF
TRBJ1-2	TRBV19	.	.	TGTGCCACTCGAACAGGGATCTATGGCTACACCTTC	CATRTGIYGYTF
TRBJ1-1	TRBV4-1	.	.	TGCGCCAGCAGCTCAGGGCAGGGGAACACTGAAGCTTTCTTT	CASSSGQGNTEAFF
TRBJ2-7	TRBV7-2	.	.	TGTGCCAGCAGCTCGGGGGCCTACGAGCAGTACTTC	CASSSGAYEQYF
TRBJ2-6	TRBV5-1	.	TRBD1	TGCGCCAGCAGCTTATGGACAGGGGGCCAGTCTGGGGCCAACGTCCTGACTTTC	CASSLWTGGQSGANVLTF
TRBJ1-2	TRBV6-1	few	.	TGTGCCAGCAGTGAATACCAGGGTCACTATGGCTACACCTTC	CASSEYQGHYGYTF
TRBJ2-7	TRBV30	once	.	TGTGCCTGGACCGGGACTGCAACCTACGAGCAGTACTTC	CAWTGTATYEQYF
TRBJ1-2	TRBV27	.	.	TGTGCCAGCAGTTCCGGGAGTGGGTATGGCTACACCTTC	CASSSGSGYGYTF
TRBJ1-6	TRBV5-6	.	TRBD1	TGTGCCAGCACCTTGGATTCCGAGGACAGGGGGCAAGAGACACCCCTCCACTTT	CASTLDSEDRGQETPLHF
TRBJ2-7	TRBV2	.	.	TGTGCCAGCAAGAGGGCCTCCTACGAGCAGTACTTC	CASKRASYEQYF
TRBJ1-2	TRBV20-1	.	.	TGCAGTGCTAGATTACAGGGAAGCTACACCTTC	CSARLQGSYTF
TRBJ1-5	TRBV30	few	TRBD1	TGTGCCTGGAGTGTAACAGGGGCCAGAAATCAGCCCCAGCATTTT	CAWSVTGARNQPQHF
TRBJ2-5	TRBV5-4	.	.	TGTGCCAGCAGCTTGGGTGGGGGCTTCGTCCAAGAGACCCAGTACTTC	CASSLGGGFVQETQYF
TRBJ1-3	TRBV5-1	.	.	TGCGCCAGCAGCTTGACAGGGTACGCAAACACCATATATTTT	CASSLTGYANTIYF
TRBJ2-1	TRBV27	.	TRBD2	TGTGCCAGCAGACGACTAGCGGGAGGTTCCTACAATGAGCAGTTCTTC	CASRRLAGGSYNEQFF
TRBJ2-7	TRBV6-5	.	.	TGTGCCAGCAGTCAAATGGGGCTAGCGAACGAGCAGTACTTC	CASSQMGLANEQYF
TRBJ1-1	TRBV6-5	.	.	TGTGCCAGCAGCCGGGCGGGGCAGGCGAACACTGAAGCTTTCTTT	CASSRAGQANTEAFF
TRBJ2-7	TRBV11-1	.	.	TGTGCCAGCAGCTTAACGAGCTCCTACGAGCAGTACTTC	CASSLTSSYEQYF
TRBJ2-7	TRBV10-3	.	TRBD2	TGTGCCATCAGTGTACTAGGGCTAGCGGGAGGTTCGAGCTCCTACGAGCAGTACTTC	CAISVLGLAGGSSSYEQYF
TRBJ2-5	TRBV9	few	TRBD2	TGTGCCAGCAGCGCCGGACTAGCGGAAAATCAAGAGACCCAGTACTTC	CASSAGLAENQETQYF
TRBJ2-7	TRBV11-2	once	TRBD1	TGTGCCAGCAGCACACTAGGACAGGGGGCGTACGAGCAGTACTTC	CASSTLGQGAYEQYF
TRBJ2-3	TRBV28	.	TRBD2	TGTGCCAGCAGTTTATTCGGCGGGAGTTCGGCAGATACGCAGTATTTT	CASSLFGGSSADTQYF
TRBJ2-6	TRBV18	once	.	TGTGCCAGCTCACCTCCCGCTACCTCTGGGGCCAACGTCCTGACTTTC	CASSPPATSGANVLTF
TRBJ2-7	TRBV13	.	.	TGTGCCAGCAGCTCCCGACAGTCAAACAAGGGGTACGAGCAGTACTTC	CASSSRQSNKGYEQYF
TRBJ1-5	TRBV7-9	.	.	TGTGCCAGCAGCTTGGAGGCGATTAGTCAGCCCCAGCATTTT	CASSLEAISQPQHF
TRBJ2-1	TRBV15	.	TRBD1	TGTGCCACCGCACAGGGGTCACCATACAATGAGCAGTTCTTC	CATAQGSPYNEQFF
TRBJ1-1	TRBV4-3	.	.	TGCGCCAGCAGCCAAGATCACCCGGGTCCGAACACTGAAGCTTTCTTT	CASSQDHPGPNTEAFF
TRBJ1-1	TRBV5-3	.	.	TGTGCCAGAAGCGGCCCAGACGGGTACACTGAAGCTTTCTTT	CARSGPDGYTEAFF
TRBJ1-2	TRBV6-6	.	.	TGTGCCAGCAGTTATTCGGGGACAAGCGGCTACACCTTC	CASSYSGTSGYTF